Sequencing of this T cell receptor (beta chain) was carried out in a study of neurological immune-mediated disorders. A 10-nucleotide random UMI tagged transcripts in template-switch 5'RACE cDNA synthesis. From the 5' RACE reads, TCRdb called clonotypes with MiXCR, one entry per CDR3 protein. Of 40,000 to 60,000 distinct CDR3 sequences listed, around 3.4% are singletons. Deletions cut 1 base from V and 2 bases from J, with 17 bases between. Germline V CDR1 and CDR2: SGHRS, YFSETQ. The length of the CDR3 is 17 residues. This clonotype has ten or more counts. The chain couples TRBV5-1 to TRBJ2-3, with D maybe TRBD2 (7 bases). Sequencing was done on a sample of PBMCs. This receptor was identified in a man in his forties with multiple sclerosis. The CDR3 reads CASSLSGGGELTDTQYF. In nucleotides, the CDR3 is TGCGCCAGCAGCTTGTCCGGCGGGGGCGAGCTCACAGATACGCAGTATTTT.